One and the same sample provided the 6 T cell receptor beta chains below, sequenced in a study of CD8 T cells in ankylosing spondylitis. TCRdb ran MiXCR on the 5' RACE reads and lists one entry per CDR3 protein. The table lists under 200,000 distinct CDR3 sequences, roughly 13% of them singletons. Specimen: blood, either unsorted or a sorted T cell fraction (not recorded which). These TCRs come from a female donor with ankylosing spondylitis or in good health (not recorded which).

This clonotype occurred many times. V and J are TRBV3-1 and TRBJ2-7; unclear D gene. Trimming cost V 3 bases and J 0 bases, with 3 bases left between them. CDR1 is LGHDT, CDR2 YNNKEL, per germline (reference sequence). The CDR3 is 12 residues long. The CDR3 loop reads CASSHDSYEQYF. The CDR3 coding sequence is TGTGCCAGCAGCCATGACTCCTACGAGCAGTACTTC.

This clonotype has more than one count but fewer than ten. The rearrangement uses TRBV12-3 or TRBV12-4 and TRBJ2-7; 10 bases match TRBD2. The V segment lost 6 bases and the J segment 4 bases; nucleotides outside the gene matches: 3. The CDR3 runs to 13 residues. The CDR3 nucleotides are TGTGCCAGCAGGTCTAGCGGGAGTTACGAGCAGTACTTC. Its translation: CASRSSGSYEQYF.

There are many counts of this clonotype. J is TRBJ1-5 and V is TRBV6-1; D is uncertain. Germline V CDR1 and CDR2: MNHNS, SASEGT. V gave up 8 bases and J gave up 1 base, with 9 bases separating them. The CDR3 totals 13 residues. CDR3 nucleotide sequence: TGTGCCAGCGCGACAAGGAGCAATCAGCCCCAGCATTTT. Its translation is CASATRSNQPQHF.

This clonotype was counted a few times. This chain links TRBV7-9 with TRBJ1-1; TRBD1 matches 10 bases. Germline V gives CDR1 SEHNR, CDR2 FQNEAQ (reference sequence). With V trimmed by 1 base and J by 1 base, 0 bases remained unmatched. The CDR3 covers 15 residues. The CDR3 is CASSLGDRGNTEAFF. DNA of the CDR3: TGTGCCAGCAGCTTAGGGGACAGGGGGAACACTGAAGCTTTCTTT.

Note on this clonotype: This could be a read error, since a much larger clone is one nucleotide away. The chain couples TRBV6-1 to TRBJ2-2; a weak D match, TRBD1 (6 bases). This CDR3 is built from 14 residues. Trimming cost V 6 bases and J 4 bases, with 12 bases left between them. CDR1 and CDR2 (germline): MNHNS, SASEGT. CDR3 residues: CASRSDRFTGELFF. The CDR3 DNA sequence: TGTGCCAGCAGAAGCGACAGGTTCACCGGGGAGCTGTTTTTT.

This clonotype was observed many times. The V call is TRBV15, the J call TRBJ1-6; TRBD1 aligns across 11 bases. V was pared by 3 bases and J by 10 bases, with 2 bases of the junction left unmatched. There are 14 residues in the CDR3. The germline V gene encodes CDR1 LNHNV and CDR2 YYDKDF (reference sequence). The CDR3: CATSRDRGLSPLHF. As DNA, the CDR3 is TGTGCCACCAGCAGGGACAGGGGGCTATCACCCCTCCACTTT.